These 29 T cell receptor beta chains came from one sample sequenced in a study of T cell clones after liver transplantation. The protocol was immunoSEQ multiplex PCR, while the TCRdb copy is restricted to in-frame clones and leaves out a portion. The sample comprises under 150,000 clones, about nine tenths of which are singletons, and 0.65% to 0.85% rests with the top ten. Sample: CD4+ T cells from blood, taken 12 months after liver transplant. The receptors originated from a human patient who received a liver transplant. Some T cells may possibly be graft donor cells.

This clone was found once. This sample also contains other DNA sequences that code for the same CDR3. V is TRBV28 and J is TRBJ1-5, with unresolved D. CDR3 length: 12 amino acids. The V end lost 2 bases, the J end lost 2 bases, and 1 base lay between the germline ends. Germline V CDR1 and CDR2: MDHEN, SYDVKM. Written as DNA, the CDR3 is TGTGCCAGCAGTTTAGGCAATCAGCCCCAGCATTTT. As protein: CASSLGNQPQHF. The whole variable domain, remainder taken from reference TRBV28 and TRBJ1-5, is DVKVTQSSRYLVKRTGEKVFLECVQDMDHENMFWYRQDPGLGLRLIYFSYDVKMKEKGDIPEGYSVSREKKERFSLILESASTNQTSMYLCASSLGNQPQHFGDGTRLSIL.

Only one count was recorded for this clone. The CDR3 DNA reads as TGTACCACCAAACCAGGGGGAGGAAACACCATATATTTT. Its protein is CTTKPGGGNTIYF. The chain joins TRBV27 to TRBJ1-3; 7 bases fit TRBD1. The CDR3 covers 13 residues. CDR1 is MNHEY and CDR2 is SMNVEV in the germline V gene (reference sequence).

The CDR3 is CASSQGREGARMDIQYF. The CDR3 DNA is TGCGCCAGCAGCCAAGGAAGAGAGGGGGCCAGGATGGACATTCAGTACTTC. The chain uses TRBV4-3 and TRBJ2-4; 7 bases agree with TRBD1. Germline V gene sequence: CDR1 LGHNA, CDR2 YSLEER. V lost 1 base, J lost 8 bases, and 14 bases stayed unmatched. The CDR3 is 17 amino acids.

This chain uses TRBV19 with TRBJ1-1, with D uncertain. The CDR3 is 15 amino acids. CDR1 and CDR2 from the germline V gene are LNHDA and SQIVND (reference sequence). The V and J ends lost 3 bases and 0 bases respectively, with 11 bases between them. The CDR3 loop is CASSMMVSMNTEAFF. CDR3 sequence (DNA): TGTGCCAGTAGTATGATGGTTTCAATGAACACTGAAGCTTTCTTT.

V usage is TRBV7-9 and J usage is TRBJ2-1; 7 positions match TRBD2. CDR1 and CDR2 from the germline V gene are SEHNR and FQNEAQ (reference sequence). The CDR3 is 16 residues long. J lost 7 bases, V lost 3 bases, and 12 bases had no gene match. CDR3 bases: TGTGCCAGCAGCTTCCCGGGACTAAGGGAGCCTAATGAGCAGTTCTTC. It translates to CASSFPGLREPNEQFF.

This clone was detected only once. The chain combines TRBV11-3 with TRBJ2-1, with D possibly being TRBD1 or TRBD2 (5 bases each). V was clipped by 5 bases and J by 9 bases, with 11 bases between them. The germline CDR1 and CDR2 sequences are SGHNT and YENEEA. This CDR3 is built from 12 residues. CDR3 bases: TGTGCCAGCAGCCAAACGAGGGGTGAGCAGTTCTTC. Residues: CASSQTRGEQFF. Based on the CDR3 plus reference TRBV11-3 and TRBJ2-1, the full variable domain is EAGVVQSPRYKIIEKKQPVAFWCNPISGHNTLYWYLQNLGQGPELLIRYENEEAVDDSQLPKDRFSAERLKGVDSTLKIQPAELGDSAVYLCASSQTRGEQFFGPGTRLTVL.

CDR3 DNA sequence: TGTGCCAGCAGCGTAGATCCCCCAGCGGGCGTACAAGAGACCCAGTACTTC. Translation: CASSVDPPAGVQETQYF. This chain links TRBV9 with TRBJ2-5, with a tentative D call TRBD2 (6 bases). The CDR3 runs 17 residues. Germline loops: CDR1 SGDLS, CDR2 YYNGEE. Trimming shortened V by 0 bases and J by 2 bases, and 17 bases separated the two germline ends. Full variable domain (rest looked up from reference TRBV9 and TRBJ2-5): DSGVTQTPKHLITATGQRVTLRCSPRSGDLSVYWYQQSLDQGLQFLIQYYNGEERAKGNILERFSAQQFPDLHSELNLSSLELGDSALYFCASSVDPPAGVQETQYFGPGTRLLVL.

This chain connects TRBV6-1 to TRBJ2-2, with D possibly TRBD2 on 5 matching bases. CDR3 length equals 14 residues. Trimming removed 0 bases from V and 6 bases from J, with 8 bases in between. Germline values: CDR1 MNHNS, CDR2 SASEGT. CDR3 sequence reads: CASSEAPGAGELFF. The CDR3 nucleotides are TGTGCCAGCAGTGAAGCTCCCGGGGCCGGGGAGCTGTTTTTT.

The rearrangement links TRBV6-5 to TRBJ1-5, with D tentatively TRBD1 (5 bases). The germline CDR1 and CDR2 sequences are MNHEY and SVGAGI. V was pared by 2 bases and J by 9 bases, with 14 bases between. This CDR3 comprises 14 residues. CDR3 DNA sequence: TGTGCCAGCAGTTACGAGGGGCCGAAGGGGCCCCAGCATTTT. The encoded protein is CASSYEGPKGPQHF.

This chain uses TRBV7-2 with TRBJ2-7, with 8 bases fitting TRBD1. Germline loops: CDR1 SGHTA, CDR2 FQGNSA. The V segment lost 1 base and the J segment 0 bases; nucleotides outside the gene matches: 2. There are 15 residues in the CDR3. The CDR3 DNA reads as TGTGCCAGCAGCTTAGTGGGACAGGACTCCTACGAGCAGTACTTC. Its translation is CASSLVGQDSYEQYF.

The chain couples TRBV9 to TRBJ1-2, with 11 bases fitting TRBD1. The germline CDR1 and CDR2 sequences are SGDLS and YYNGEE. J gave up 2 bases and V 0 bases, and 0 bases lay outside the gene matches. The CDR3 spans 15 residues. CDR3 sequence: CASSVGDRGNYGYTF. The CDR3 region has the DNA TGTGCCAGCAGCGTAGGGGACAGGGGGAACTATGGCTACACCTTC.

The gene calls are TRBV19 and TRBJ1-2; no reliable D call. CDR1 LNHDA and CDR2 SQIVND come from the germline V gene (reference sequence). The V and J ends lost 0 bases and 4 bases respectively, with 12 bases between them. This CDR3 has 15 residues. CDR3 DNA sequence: TGTGCCAGTAGTATAGACGGGTGGTCACGCTATGGCTACACCTTC. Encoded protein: CASSIDGWSRYGYTF.

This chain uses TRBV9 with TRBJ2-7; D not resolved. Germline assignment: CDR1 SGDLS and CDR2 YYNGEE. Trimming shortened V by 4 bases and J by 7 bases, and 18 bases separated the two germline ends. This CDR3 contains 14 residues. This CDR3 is CASSPNYAPGEQYF. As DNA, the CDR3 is TGTGCCAGCAGCCCGAACTACGCCCCTGGAGAGCAGTACTTC.

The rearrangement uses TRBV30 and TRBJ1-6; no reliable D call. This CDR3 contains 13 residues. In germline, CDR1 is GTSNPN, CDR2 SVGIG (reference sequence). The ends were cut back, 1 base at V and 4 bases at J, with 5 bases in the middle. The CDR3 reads CAWSGAYNSPLHF. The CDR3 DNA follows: TGTGCCTGGAGTGGGGCTTATAATTCACCCCTCCACTTT.

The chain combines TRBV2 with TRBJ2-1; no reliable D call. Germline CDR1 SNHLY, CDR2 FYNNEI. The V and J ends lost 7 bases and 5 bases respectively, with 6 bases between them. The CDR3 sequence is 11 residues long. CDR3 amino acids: CASKLDNEQFF. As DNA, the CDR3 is TGTGCCAGCAAGTTAGACAATGAGCAGTTCTTC.

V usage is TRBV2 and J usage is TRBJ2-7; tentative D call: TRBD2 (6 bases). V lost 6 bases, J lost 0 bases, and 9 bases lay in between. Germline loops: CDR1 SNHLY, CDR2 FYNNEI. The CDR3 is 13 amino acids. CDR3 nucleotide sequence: TGTGCCAGCAGGGAGGGACTCTCCTACGAGCAGTACTTC. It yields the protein CASREGLSYEQYF.

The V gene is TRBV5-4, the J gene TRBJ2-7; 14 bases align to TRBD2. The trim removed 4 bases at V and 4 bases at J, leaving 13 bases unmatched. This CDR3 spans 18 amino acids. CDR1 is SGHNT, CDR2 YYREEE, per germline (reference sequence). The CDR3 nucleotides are TGTGCCAGCAGCGGATCCGGGACTAGCGGGAGTAGGGGTTACGAGCAGTACTTC. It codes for CASSGSGTSGSRGYEQYF.

The CDR3 here is CASSPRQGASGANVLTF. As DNA, the CDR3 is TGTGCCAGCAGCCCGCGACAGGGGGCGTCTGGGGCCAACGTCCTGACTTTC. The chain has TRBV7-6 and TRBJ2-6; the match to TRBD1 covers 10 bases. Per the germline V gene, CDR1 is SGHVS and CDR2 is FNYEAQ. This CDR3 spans 17 amino acids. The junction had 5 bases not matched to a gene; V was cut back by 5 bases and J by 1 base.

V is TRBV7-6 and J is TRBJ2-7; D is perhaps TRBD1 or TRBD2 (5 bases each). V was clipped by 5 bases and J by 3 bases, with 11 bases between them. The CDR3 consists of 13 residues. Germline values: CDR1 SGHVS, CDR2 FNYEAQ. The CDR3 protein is CASSTGTVYEQYF. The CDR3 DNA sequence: TGTGCCAGCAGCACCGGGACGGTCTACGAGCAGTACTTC.

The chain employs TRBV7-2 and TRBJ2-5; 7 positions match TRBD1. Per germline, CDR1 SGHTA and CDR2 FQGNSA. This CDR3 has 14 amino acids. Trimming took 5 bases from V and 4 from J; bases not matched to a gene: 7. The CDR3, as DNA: TGTGCCAGCAGCCTCCCGACAGGGAGAGAGACCCAGTACTTC. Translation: CASSLPTGRETQYF.

DNA for the CDR3: TGTGCCAGCAGCTTGAGGGTAGCAACTCCTGGAGGAGAGACCCAGTACTTC. This translates into CASSLRVATPGGETQYF. The V gene is TRBV5-4, the J gene TRBJ2-5; perhaps TRBD2 as D (5 bases). The CDR3 has 17 amino acids. Germline-derived CDR1 and CDR2 are SGHNT and YYREEE (reference sequence). The V and J ends lost 1 base and 4 bases respectively, with 20 bases between them.

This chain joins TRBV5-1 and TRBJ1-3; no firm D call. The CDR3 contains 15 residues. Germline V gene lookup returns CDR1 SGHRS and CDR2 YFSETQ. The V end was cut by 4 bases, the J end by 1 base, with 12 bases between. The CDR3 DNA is TGCGCCAGCAGCGGGTCGGGTTCTTCTGGAAACACCATATATTTT. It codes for CASSGSGSSGNTIYF.

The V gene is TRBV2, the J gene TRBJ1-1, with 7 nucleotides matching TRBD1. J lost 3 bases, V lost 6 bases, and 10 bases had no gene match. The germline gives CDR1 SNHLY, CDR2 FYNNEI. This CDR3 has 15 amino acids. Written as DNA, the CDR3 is TGTGCCAGCAGCTTGGGCAGGGGGGCGGACACTGAAGCTTTCTTT. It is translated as CASSLGRGADTEAFF.

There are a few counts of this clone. The CDR3 here is CASSMGVGLRSYNEQFF. CDR3 DNA sequence: TGTGCCAGTAGTATGGGAGTGGGACTAAGATCCTACAATGAGCAGTTCTTC. The V and J genes are TRBV19 and TRBJ2-1, with 7 bases matching TRBD2. CDR1 is LNHDA and CDR2 is SQIVND in the germline V gene (reference sequence). With V trimmed by 3 bases and J by 1 base, 9 bases remained unmatched. The CDR3 consists of 17 residues.

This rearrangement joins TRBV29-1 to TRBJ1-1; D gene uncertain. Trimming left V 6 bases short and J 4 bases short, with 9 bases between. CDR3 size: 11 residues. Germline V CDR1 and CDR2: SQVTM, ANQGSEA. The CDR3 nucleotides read TGCAGCGTCGGACGGGGCACTGAAGCTTTCTTT. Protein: CSVGRGTEAFF.

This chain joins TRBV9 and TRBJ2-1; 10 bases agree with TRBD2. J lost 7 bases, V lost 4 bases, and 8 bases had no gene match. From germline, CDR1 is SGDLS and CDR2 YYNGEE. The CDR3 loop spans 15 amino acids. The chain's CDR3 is CASSIAGGPANEQFF. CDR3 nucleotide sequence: TGTGCCAGCAGCATAGCGGGAGGTCCTGCTAATGAGCAGTTCTTC. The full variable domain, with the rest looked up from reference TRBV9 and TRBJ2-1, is DSGVTQTPKHLITATGQRVTLRCSPRSGDLSVYWYQQSLDQGLQFLIQYYNGEERAKGNILERFSAQQFPDLHSELNLSSLELGDSALYFCASSIAGGPANEQFFGPGTRLTVL.

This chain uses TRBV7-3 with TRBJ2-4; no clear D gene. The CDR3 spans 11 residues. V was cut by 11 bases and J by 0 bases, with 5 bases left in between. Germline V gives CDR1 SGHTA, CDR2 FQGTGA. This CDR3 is CASLAKNIQYF. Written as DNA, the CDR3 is TGTGCCTCCTTAGCCAAAAACATTCAGTACTTC.

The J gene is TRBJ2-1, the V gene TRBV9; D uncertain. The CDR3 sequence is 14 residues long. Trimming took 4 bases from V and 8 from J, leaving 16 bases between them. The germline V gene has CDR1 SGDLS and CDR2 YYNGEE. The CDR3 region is CASSPTGLSHEQFF. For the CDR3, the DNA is TGTGCCAGCAGCCCTACTGGGCTAAGCCATGAGCAGTTCTTC.

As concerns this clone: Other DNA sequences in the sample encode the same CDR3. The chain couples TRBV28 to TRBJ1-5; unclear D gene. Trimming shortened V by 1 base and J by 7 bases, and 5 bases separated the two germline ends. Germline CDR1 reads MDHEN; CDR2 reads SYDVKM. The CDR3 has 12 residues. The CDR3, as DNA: TGTGCCAGCAGTTTATTGGGGCAGCCCCAGCATTTT. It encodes CASSLLGQPQHF.